This section outlines one T cell receptor beta chain sequence together with its context. Antigen: not known. Subsequent to roughly 9 days of culture, CD4+ T cells were isolated. Half-medium replacement with IL-2 medium occurred on days 3 and 7. CDR1 and CDR2 (germline): SGDLS, YYNGEE. V shed 1 base and J shed 8 bases, with 6 bases lying between them. This CDR3 is 12 amino acids long. This entry belongs to a study of vaccination effects on CD4 cells after COVID-19. Sequencing was performed with immunoSEQ multiplex PCR; in TCRdb, only in-frame clones are kept and a portion is missing. The profile covers more than 35,000 clones, with over 80% appearing a single time and about 2.7% taken by the ten largest.

The sequence was collected from a human donor who received a COVID-19 vaccine. This rearrangement joins TRBV9 to TRBJ2-2; D remains unclear. Sequences were derived from CD4+ T cells from PBMCs cultured without peptide, sampled before COVID-19 vaccination. The CDR3 region has the DNA TGTGCCAGCAGCGTATTGGAAGGGGAGCTGTTTTTT. Its translation is CASSVLEGELFF.